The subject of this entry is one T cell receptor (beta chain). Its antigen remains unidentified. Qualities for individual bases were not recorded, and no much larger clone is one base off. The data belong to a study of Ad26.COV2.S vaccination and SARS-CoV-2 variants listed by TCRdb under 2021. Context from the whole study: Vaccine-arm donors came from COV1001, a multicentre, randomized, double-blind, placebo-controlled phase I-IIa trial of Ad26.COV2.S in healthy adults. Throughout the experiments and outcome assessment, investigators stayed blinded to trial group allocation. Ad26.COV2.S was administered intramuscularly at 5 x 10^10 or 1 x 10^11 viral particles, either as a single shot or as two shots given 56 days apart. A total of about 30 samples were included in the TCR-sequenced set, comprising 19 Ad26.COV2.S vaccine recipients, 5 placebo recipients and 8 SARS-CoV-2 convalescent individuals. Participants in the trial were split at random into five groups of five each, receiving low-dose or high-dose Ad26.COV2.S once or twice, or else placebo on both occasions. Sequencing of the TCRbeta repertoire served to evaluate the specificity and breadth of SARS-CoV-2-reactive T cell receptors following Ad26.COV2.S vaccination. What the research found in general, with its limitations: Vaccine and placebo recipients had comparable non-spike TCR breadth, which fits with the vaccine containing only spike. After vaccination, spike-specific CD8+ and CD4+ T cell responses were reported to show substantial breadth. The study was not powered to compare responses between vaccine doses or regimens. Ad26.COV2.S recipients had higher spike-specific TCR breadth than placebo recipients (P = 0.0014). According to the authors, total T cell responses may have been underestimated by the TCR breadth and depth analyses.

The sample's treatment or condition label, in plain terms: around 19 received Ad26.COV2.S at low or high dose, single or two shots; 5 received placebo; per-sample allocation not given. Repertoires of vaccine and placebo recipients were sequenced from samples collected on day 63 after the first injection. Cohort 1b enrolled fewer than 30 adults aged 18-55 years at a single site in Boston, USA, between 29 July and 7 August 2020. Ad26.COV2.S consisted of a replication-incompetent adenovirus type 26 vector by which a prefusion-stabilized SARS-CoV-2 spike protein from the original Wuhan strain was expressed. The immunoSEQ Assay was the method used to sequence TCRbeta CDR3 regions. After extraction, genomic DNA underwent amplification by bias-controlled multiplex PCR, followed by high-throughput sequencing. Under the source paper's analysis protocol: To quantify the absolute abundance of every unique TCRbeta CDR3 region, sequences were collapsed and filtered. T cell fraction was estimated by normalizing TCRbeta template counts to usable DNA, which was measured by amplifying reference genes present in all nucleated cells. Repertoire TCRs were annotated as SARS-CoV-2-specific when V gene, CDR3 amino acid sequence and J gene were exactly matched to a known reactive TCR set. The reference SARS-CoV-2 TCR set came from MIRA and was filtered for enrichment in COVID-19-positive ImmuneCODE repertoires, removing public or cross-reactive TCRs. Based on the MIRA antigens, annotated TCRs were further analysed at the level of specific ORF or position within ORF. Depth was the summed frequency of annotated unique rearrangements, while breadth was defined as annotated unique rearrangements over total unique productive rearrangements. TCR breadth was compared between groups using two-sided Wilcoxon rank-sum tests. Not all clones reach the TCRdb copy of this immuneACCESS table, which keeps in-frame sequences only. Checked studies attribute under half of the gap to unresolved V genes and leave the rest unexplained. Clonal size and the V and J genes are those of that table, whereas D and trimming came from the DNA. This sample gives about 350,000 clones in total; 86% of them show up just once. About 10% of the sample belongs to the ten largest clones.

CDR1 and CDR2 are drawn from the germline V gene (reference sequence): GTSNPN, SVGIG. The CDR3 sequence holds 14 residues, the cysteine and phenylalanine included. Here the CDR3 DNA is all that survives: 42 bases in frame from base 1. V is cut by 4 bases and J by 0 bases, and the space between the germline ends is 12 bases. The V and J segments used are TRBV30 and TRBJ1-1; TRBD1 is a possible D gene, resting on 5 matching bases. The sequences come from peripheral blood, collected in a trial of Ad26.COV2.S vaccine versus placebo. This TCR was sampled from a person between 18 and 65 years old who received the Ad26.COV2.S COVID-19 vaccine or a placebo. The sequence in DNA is TGTGCCTGGACCCTGGGGCAGCTGAACACTGAAGCTTTCTTT. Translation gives CAWTLGQLNTEAFF. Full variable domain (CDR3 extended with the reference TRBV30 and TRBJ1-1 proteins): SQTIHQWPATLVQPVGSPLSLECTVEGTSNPNLYWYRQAAGRGLQLLFYSVGIGQISSEVPQNLSASRPQDRQFILSSKKLLLSDSGFYLCAWTLGQLNTEAFFGQGTRLTVV.